These T cell receptor beta chains were read from a single sample in a study of OX40 agonist ivuxolimab in advanced cancers. Sequencing was performed with immunoSEQ multiplex PCR; in TCRdb, only in-frame clones are kept and a portion is missing. The top ten clones hold around 3.3% of a sample with approximately 54,000 clones, almost 90% of them seen once. The material sequenced was CD4+ or CD8+ T cells sorted from blood, taken in a trial of the OX40 agonist ivuxolimab. The source of these receptors is an adult with an advanced solid tumor such as melanoma, head and neck, liver or kidney cancer. Both conserved end residues are part of each CDR3. The order of the fields is J gene, V gene, CDR3 protein.

j_call: TRBJ2-7; v_call: TRBV6-6; cdr3_aa: CASSYSPGVGYEQYF
j_call: TRBJ2-3; v_call: TRBV19; cdr3_aa: CASSKSGERTDTQYF
j_call: .; v_call: TRBV9; cdr3_aa: CASSVAGGLGTSGSFYEQYF
j_call: TRBJ2-5; v_call: TRBV5-8; cdr3_aa: CASSFPGQETQYF
j_call: TRBJ1-6; v_call: TRBV2; cdr3_aa: CASSELREGNSPLHF
j_call: TRBJ2-3; v_call: TRBV28; cdr3_aa: CASREGTDTQYF
j_call: TRBJ2-6; v_call: TRBV7-6; cdr3_aa: CASSLSTGPGGANVLTF
j_call: TRBJ2-7; v_call: TRBV30; cdr3_aa: CAWSEDRGGYEQYF
j_call: TRBJ1-1; v_call: TRBV5-5; cdr3_aa: CASSLVGFMNTEAFF
j_call: TRBJ1-4; v_call: TRBV19; cdr3_aa: CASSLWTNEKLFF
j_call: TRBJ2-1; v_call: TRBV30; cdr3_aa: CAWSGTPVYNEQFF
j_call: TRBJ1-4; v_call: TRBV28; cdr3_aa: CASGSGTQLFF
j_call: TRBJ1-2; v_call: TRBV28; cdr3_aa: CASSSTPYGYTF
j_call: TRBJ1-5; v_call: TRBV30; cdr3_aa: CAWSLMEDQPQHF
j_call: TRBJ1-2; v_call: TRBV2; cdr3_aa: CASSAVGVTYGYTF
j_call: TRBJ1-3; v_call: TRBV6-1; cdr3_aa: CASSEAGGGFGNTIYF
j_call: TRBJ2-3; v_call: TRBV10-1; cdr3_aa: CASSESKQGGADTQYF
j_call: TRBJ2-6; v_call: TRBV21-1; cdr3_aa: CASSKSAGQRPSSGANVLTF
j_call: TRBJ1-2; v_call: TRBV6-5; cdr3_aa: CAGLGRNYGYTF
j_call: TRBJ1-4; v_call: TRBV19; cdr3_aa: CASSTGTEKLFF
j_call: TRBJ2-2; v_call: TRBV28; cdr3_aa: CASTGPRSGSGHTGELFF
j_call: TRBJ1-5; v_call: TRBV28; cdr3_aa: CASTHRVEGTQPQHF
j_call: TRBJ2-1; v_call: TRBV19; cdr3_aa: CASSIINADEQFF
j_call: TRBJ2-6; v_call: TRBV6-6; cdr3_aa: CASSLGGAGANVLTF
j_call: TRBJ1-6; v_call: TRBV5-1; cdr3_aa: CASSRQGNNSPLHF
j_call: TRBJ2-5; v_call: TRBV19; cdr3_aa: CASSQGETQYF
j_call: TRBJ2-1; v_call: TRBV6-6; cdr3_aa: CASSSLGDSYNEQFF
j_call: TRBJ2-2; v_call: TRBV19; cdr3_aa: CASSIRGAGELFF
j_call: TRBJ1-6; v_call: TRBV19; cdr3_aa: CASSIDLGTFVGLHF
j_call: TRBJ2-7; v_call: TRBV20-1; cdr3_aa: CSASFYEQYF
j_call: TRBJ1-3; v_call: TRBV30; cdr3_aa: CAWSASDRGSIYF
j_call: TRBJ2-7; v_call: TRBV18; cdr3_aa: CASSPSSYEQYF
j_call: TRBJ1-5; v_call: TRBV28; cdr3_aa: CAGGQLNQLQHF
j_call: TRBJ2-4; v_call: TRBV7-9; cdr3_aa: CASSVDREDIQYF
j_call: TRBJ1-5; v_call: TRBV28; cdr3_aa: CASSPTVWPQHF
j_call: TRBJ1-2; v_call: TRBV6-6; cdr3_aa: CAGLGRNYGYTF
j_call: TRBJ2-5; v_call: TRBV28; cdr3_aa: CASSPGVGETQYF
j_call: TRBJ1-3; v_call: TRBV6-5; cdr3_aa: CASSYTTGVGNTIYF
j_call: TRBJ2-7; v_call: TRBV7-6; cdr3_aa: CASSLSRGGVYEQYF
j_call: TRBJ2-7; v_call: TRBV5-1; cdr3_aa: CASSNTAYEQYF
j_call: TRBJ2-7; v_call: TRBV28; cdr3_aa: CASSPLPGALLGEQYF
j_call: TRBJ2-3; v_call: TRBV7-3; cdr3_aa: CASSLGSGRVVDTQYF
j_call: TRBJ2-7; v_call: TRBV29-1; cdr3_aa: CSIAQGLSSYEQYF
j_call: TRBJ1-3; v_call: TRBV6-6; cdr3_aa: CASQIDSYSGNTIYF
j_call: TRBJ2-7; v_call: TRBV7-9; cdr3_aa: CASSLLSLGRTYEQYF
j_call: TRBJ1-3; v_call: TRBV19; cdr3_aa: CASSIRQGWLSGNTIYF
j_call: TRBJ2-3; v_call: TRBV9; cdr3_aa: CASSPNTDTQYF
j_call: TRBJ2-3; v_call: TRBV5-4; cdr3_aa: CASSLDPGTVDTQYF
j_call: TRBJ2-2; v_call: TRBV29-1; cdr3_aa: CSVSQLRTGGELFF
j_call: TRBJ2-4; v_call: TRBV28; cdr3_aa: CASTSRITPKNIQYF
j_call: TRBJ2-5; v_call: TRBV5-6; cdr3_aa: CASSLFAGAEETQYF